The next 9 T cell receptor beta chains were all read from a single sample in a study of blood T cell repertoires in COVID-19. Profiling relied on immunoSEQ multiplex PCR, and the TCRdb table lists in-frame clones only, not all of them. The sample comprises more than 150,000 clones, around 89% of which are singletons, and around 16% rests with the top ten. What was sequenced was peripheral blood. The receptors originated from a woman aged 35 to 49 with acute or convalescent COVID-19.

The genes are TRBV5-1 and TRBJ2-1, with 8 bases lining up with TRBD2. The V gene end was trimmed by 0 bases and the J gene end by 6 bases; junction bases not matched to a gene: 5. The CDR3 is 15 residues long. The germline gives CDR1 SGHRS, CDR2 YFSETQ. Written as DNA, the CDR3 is TGCGCCAGCAGCTTGGAGGCGGGAGGAGCCAATGAGCAGTTCTTC. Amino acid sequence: CASSLEAGGANEQFF.

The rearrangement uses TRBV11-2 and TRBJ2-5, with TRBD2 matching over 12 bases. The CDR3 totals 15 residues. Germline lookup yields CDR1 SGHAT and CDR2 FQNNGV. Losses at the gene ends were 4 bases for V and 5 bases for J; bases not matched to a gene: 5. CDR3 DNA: TGTGCCAGCAGCTCTAGGACTAGCGGGACGGAGACCCAGTACTTC. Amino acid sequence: CASSSRTSGTETQYF.

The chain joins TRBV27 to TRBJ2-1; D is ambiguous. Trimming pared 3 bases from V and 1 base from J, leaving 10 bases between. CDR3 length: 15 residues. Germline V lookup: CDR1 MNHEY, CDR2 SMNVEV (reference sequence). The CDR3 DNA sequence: TGTGCCAGCAGTTTCAGTCTGGTATCCTACAATGAGCAGTTCTTC. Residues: CASSFSLVSYNEQFF.

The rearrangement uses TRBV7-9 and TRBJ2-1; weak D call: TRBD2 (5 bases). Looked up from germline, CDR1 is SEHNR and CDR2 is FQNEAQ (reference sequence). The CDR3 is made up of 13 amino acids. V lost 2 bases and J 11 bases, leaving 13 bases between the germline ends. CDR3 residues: CASSLTTNEKQFF. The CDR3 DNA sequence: TGTGCCAGCAGCTTAACGACTAACGAAAAGCAGTTCTTC.

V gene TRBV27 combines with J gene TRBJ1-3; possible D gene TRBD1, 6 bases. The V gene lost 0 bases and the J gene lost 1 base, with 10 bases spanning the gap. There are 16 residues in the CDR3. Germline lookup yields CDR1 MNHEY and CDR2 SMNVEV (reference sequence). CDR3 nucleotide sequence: TGTGCCAGCAGTTTATCGGGGGCCACATCTGGAAACACCATATATTTT. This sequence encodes CASSLSGATSGNTIYF.

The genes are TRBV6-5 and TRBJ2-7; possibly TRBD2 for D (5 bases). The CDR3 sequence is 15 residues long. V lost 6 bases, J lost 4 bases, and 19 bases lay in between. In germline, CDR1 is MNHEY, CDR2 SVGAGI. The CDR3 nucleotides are TGTGCCAGCAGACAAGCCCGGGGAGTCTTTTACGAGCAGTACTTC. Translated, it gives CASRQARGVFYEQYF.

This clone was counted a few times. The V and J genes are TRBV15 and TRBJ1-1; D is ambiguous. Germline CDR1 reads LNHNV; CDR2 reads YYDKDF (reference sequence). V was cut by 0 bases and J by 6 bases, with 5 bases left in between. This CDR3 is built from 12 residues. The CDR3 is CATSRDRAEAFF. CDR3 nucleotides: TGTGCCACCAGCAGAGATCGGGCTGAAGCTTTCTTT.

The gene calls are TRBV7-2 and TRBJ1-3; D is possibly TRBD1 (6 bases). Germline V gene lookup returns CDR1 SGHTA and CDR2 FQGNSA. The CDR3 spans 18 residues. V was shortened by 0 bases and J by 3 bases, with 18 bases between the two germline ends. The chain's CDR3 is CASSLASARGKFGNTIYF. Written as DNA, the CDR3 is TGTGCCAGCAGCTTAGCGTCGGCCAGGGGAAAGTTTGGAAACACCATATATTTT.

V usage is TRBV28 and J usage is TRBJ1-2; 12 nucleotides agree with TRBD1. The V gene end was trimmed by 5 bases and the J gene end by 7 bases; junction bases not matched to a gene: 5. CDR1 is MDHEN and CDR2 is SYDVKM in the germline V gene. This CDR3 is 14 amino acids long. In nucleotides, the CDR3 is TGTGCCAGCAGTCCGGGGACAGGGGGCTTTGGCTACACCTTC. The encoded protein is CASSPGTGGFGYTF.